The sequence of this T cell receptor (beta chain) was determined in a study of T-cell memory formation after mild COVID-19 (dated by TCRdb to about 2021). The study in broad terms: TCR sequence clusters from the two donors were largely donor specific. Two young, previously healthy adult volunteers made up the cohort, one male and one female. In two donors, T-cell clones that expanded and contracted after mild COVID-19 were followed by sequencing TCRalpha and TCRbeta repertoires longitudinally. The paper's findings and limits, for the study overall: The second-wave clones that peaked on day 37 were not confirmed to be SARS-CoV-2 specific. The study covered only a couple of mild cases, and larger cohorts including severe cases with pre-infection samples were considered necessary. Clones contracting from day 15 to 85 had balanced CD4/CD8 phenotypes, while a second wave expanding from day 15 to 37 was biased towards CD4+. The detection of some responding clones in pre-infection memory suggests that pre-existing cross-reactive memory T cells joined the SARS-CoV-2 response. Contracting CD4+ clones were located mainly in the CM and EM memory subsets, whereas CD8+ clones were found to be enriched in EMRA.

PBMCs were isolated by Ficoll-Paque density gradient centrifugation. This clonotype was seen more than once but under ten times. Its antigen is not yet known. It has no much larger one-base neighbor in the sample; base qualities were not kept. V trim: 1 base; J trim: 0 bases; unmatched bases: 9. The germline V gene gives CDR1 as SGHVS and CDR2 as FNYEAQ. The CDR3, cysteine through phenylalanine, is 17 amino acids long. CDR3 DNA only is kept here, 51 bases in frame from base 1. TCRdb lists the instrument as Illumina NovaSeq 6000. cDNA libraries for TCRalpha and TCRbeta were prepared by 5'RACE using constant-segment primers, with sample barcodes and unique molecular identifiers added. RNA was extracted from every sample with Trizol reagent. The libraries were amplified in two PCR steps, and the second step added a second sample barcode and Illumina TruSeq adapters. Libraries were sequenced on an Illumina NovaSeq with 2 x 150 bp paired-end reads. In the original analysis: Reads were demultiplexed and collapsed into UMI-guided consensus sequences with migec v1.2.7. Using mixcr v2.1.11, UMI consensuses were aligned to TRA and TRB V and J templates and then assembled into clonotypes. Clonotypes were classified as expanded or contracted when called significant by both edgeR and NoisET, with noise models trained on biological replicates. For edgeR calls, a false discovery rate-adjusted p below 0.01 and a log2 fold-change threshold of 1 were applied. PCA with hierarchical clustering of max-normalized trajectories of the 1000 most abundant clonotypes was used as exploratory dynamics analysis. Separately sequenced CD4+ and CD8+ repertoires were used to assign the CD4 or CD8 phenotype of responding clones. TCRdb reran the public reads through fastp at Q25 and MiXCR, keeping productive beta chains. Identical CDR3 proteins give one entry, which carries the most common genes and DNA. These V and J calls originate from TCRdb's pipeline instead of the authors' own analysis. The sample includes 350,000 to 450,000 distinct CDR3 sequences, with 20% to 25% observed a single time. Jointly, the top ten make up 8.8% of the sample.

The rearranged segments are TRBV7-6 and TRBJ2-7; 7 bases in the middle match TRBD1. This receptor was taken from an adult woman who had mild COVID-19 (a few samples of this study predate the infection). The sample titles of this study are shuffled in the database, so cell type and time point are left out; the donor was told from shared clones. The sequencing input was PBMCs or a T cell subset sorted from them (not recorded which). The CDR3 protein: CASSLEFGQGDSYEQYF. The sequenced DNA: TGTGCCAGCAGCTTAGAGTTCGGGCAGGGGGACTCCTACGAGCAGTACTTC.